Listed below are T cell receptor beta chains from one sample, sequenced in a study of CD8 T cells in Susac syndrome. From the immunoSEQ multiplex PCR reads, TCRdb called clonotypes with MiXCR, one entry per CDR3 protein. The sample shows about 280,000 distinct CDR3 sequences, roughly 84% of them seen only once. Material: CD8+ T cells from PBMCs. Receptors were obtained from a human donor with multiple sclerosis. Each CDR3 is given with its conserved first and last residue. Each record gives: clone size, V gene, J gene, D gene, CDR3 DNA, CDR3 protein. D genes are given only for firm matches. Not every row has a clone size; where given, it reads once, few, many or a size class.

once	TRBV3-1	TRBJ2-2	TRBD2	TGTGCCAGCAGCAAAGGACTAGCGGGAGGGCCCGGGGAGCTGTTTTTT	CASSKGLAGGPGELFF
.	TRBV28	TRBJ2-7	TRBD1	TGTGCCAGCACACAGACAGGGACGACCTACGAGCAGTACTTC	CASTQTGTTYEQYF
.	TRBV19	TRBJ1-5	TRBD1	TGTGCCAGTGCGGGCCGGGACAGGACAAGCAATCAGCCCCAGCATTTT	CASAGRDRTSNQPQHF
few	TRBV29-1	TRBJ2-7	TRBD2	TGCAGCGTGGGACTAGGGTACGAGCAGTACTTC	CSVGLGYEQYF
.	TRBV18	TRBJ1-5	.	TGTGCCAGCTCACCACTACAGGATTCCGGAAAGCCCAATCAGCCCCAGCATTTT	CASSPLQDSGKPNQPQHF
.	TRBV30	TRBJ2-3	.	TGTGCCTGGGGGGCCACTATCACAGATACGCAGTATTTT	CAWGATITDTQYF
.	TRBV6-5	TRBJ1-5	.	TGTGCCACCCGGGGGGGTGGCAATCAGCCCCAGCATTTT	CATRGGGNQPQHF
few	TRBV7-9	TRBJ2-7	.	TGTGCCAGCAGCTCCGCAGAGGAATGGGACTACGAGCAGTACTTC	CASSSAEEWDYEQYF
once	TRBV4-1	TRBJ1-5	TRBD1	TGCGCCAGCAACCGGCAACAGGGGGATCAGCCCCAGCATTTT	CASNRQQGDQPQHF
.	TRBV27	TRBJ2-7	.	TGTGCCAGCAGTTTAGGGGTCACCGAGCAGTACTTC	CASSLGVTEQYF
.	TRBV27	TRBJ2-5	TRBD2	TGTGCCAGCAGCATACTAGCGGGAGGAGAGACCCAGTACTTC	CASSILAGGETQYF
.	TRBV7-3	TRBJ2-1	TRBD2	TGTGCCAGCAGCTTGGGACTAGATGAGCAGTTCTTC	CASSLGLDEQFF
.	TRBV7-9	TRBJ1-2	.	TGTGCCAGCAGCCAGGGTGAAGCAGGCCCGCCCGGGGAAGGCTACACCTTC	CASSQGEAGPPGEGYTF
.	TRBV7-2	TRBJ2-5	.	TGTGCCAGCAGCTTAGGGAGGGCGAAGGAGACCCAGTACTTC	CASSLGRAKETQYF
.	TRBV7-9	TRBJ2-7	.	TGTGCCAGCAGCTTAGAGTCTAGCTCCTACGAGCAGTACTTC	CASSLESSSYEQYF
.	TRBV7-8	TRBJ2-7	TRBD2	TGTGCCAGCAGCCCGCAGCGGGAGGGGACCTACGAGCAGTACTTC	CASSPQREGTYEQYF